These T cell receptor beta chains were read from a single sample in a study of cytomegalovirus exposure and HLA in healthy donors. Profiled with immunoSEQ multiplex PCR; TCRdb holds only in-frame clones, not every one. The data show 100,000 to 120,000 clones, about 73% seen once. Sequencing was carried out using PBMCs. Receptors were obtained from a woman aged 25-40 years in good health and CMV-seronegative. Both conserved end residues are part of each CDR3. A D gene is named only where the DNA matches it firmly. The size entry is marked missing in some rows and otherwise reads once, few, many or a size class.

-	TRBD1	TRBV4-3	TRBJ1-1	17	CASSQIIGGQKNTEAFF	TGCGCCAGCAGCCAGATTATCGGGGGACAGAAGAACACTGAAGCTTTCTTT
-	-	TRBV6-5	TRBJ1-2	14	CASGSRSSGYGYTF	TGTGCCAGCGGGTCGCGGTCCTCGGGCTATGGCTACACCTTC
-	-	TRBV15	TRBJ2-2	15	CATSRERVEAGELFF	TGTGCCACCAGCAGAGAGCGTGTGGAGGCCGGGGAGCTGTTTTTT
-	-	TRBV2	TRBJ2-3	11	CASSLSWEKYF	TGTGCCAGCAGCCTCTCCTGGGAGAAGTATTTT
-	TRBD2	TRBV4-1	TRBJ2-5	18	CASSQIGLPAGVGETQYF	TGCGCCAGCAGCCAGATAGGCCTACCAGCGGGGGTAGGGGAGACCCAGTACTTC
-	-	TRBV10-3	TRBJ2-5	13	CAISVTGLEEQYF	TGTGCCATCAGTGTCACAGGGCTAGAGGAGCAGTACTTC
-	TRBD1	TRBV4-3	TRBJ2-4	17	CASSQEGTGATKNIQYF	TGCGCCAGCAGCCAAGAGGGGACAGGGGCTACCAAAAACATTCAGTACTTC
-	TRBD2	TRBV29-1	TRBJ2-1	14	CSIELAGEGNEQFF	TGCAGCATTGAACTAGCGGGAGAAGGAAATGAGCAGTTCTTC
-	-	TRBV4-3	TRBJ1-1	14	CASSQDQKNTEAFF	TGCGCCAGCAGCCAAGATCAGAAGAACACTGAAGCTTTCTTT
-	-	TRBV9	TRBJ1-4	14	CASSVDSLGEKLFF	TGTGCCAGCAGCGTTGACAGTTTGGGGGAAAAACTGTTTTTT
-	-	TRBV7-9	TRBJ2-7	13	CASSRRTSYEQYF	TGTGCCAGCAGCAGACGGACATCCTACGAGCAGTACTTC
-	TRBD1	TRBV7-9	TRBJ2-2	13	CARGGTGAGELFF	TGTGCCAGGGGTGGGACAGGAGCCGGGGAGCTGTTTTTT
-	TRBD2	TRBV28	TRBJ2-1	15	CASSLLAGGPHEQFF	TGTGCCAGCAGTTTACTAGCGGGAGGGCCCCATGAGCAGTTCTTC
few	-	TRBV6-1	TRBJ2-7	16	CASSETGTASPYEQYF	TGTGCCAGCAGTGAGACAGGTACGGCTTCCCCCTACGAGCAGTACTTC
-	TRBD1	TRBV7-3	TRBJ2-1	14	CASSLMGQGDEQFF	TGTGCCAGCAGCTTAATGGGACAGGGTGATGAGCAGTTCTTC
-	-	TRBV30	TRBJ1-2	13	CAWSPGDDYGYTF	TGTGCCTGGAGTCCAGGGGATGACTATGGCTACACCTTC
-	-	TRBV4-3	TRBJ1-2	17	CASSQDISPLRDYGCTF	TGCGCCAGCAGCCAAGATATTTCCCCCCTGAGGGACTATGGCTGCACCTTC
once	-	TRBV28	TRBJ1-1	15	CASSPMGDMNTEAFF	TGTGCCAGCAGCCCGATGGGCGATATGAACACTGAAGCTTTCTTT
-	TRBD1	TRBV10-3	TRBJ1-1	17	CAISESISDRVGAEAFF	TGTGCCATCAGTGAGTCGATCTCCGACAGGGTAGGTGCTGAAGCTTTCTTT
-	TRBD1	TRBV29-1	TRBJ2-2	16	CSVIKAGTGGFGELFF	TGCAGCGTCATTAAAGCCGGGACAGGGGGCTTCGGGGAGCTGTTTTTT
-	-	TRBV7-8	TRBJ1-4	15	CASSFGRPTNEKLFF	TGTGCCAGCAGCTTTGGCAGGCCGACTAATGAAAAACTGTTTTTT
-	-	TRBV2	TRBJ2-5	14	CASSTDRGQETQYF	TGTGCCAGCAGTACCGACAGAGGCCAAGAGACCCAGTACTTC
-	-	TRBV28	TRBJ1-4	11	CAVSGGEKLFF	TGTGCCGTATCGGGGGGAGAAAAACTGTTTTTT
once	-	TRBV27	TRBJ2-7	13	CASSIIAANEQYF	TGTGCCAGCAGTATTATAGCAGCCAACGAGCAGTACTTC
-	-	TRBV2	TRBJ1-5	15	CASSTDSLSNQPQHF	TGTGCCAGCAGTACAGACAGTCTTAGCAATCAGCCCCAGCATTTT
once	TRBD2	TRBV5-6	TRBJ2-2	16	CASSRGGLAGTGELFF	TGTGCCAGCAGCCGCGGGGGACTAGCGGGGACCGGGGAGCTGTTTTTT
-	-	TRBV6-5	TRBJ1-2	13	CASSFYTGGGYTF	TGTGCCAGCAGTTTTTATACCGGAGGCGGCTACACCTTC
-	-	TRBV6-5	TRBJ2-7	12	CASSYPGGVRYF	TGTGCCAGCAGCTACCCCGGAGGGGTTAGGTACTTC
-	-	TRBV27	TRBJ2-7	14	CASSFNRVSGEQYF	TGTGCCAGCAGTTTCAACAGGGTCTCGGGCGAGCAGTACTTC
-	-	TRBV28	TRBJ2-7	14	CASTAQMISYEQYF	TGTGCCAGCACCGCACAGATGATCTCCTACGAGCAGTACTTC
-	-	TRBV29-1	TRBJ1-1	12	CSVAGGYAEAFF	TGCAGCGTTGCGGGAGGGTACGCTGAAGCTTTCTTT
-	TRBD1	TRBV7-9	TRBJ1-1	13	CASSYTGGTEAFF	TGTGCCAGCAGTTACACAGGGGGCACTGAAGCTTTCTTT
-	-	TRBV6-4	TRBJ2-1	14	CASSEDSSYNEQFF	TGTGCCAGCAGTGAGGACAGCTCCTACAATGAGCAGTTCTTC
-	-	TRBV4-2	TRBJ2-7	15	CASSQDEGGGYEQYF	TGTGCCAGCAGCCAAGATGAAGGAGGTGGGTACGAGCAGTACTTC
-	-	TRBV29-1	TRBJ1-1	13	CSAGAGGAAEAFF	TGCAGCGCTGGAGCGGGGGGGGCGGCTGAAGCTTTCTTT
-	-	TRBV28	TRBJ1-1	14	CASKISRGRPEAFF	TGTGCCAGCAAGATCAGTCGGGGGAGACCTGAAGCTTTCTTT
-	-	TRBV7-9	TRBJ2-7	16	CASSSTEGAVIYEQYF	TGTGCCAGCAGCTCTACGGAGGGGGCTGTCATCTACGAGCAGTACTTC
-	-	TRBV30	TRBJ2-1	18	CAWSLDPLRDTRIGEQFF	TGTGCCTGGAGTCTTGATCCCCTTCGGGACACAAGGATCGGTGAGCAGTTCTTC
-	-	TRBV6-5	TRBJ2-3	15	CASSYEGVRADTQYF	TGTGCCAGCAGTTACGAGGGAGTGCGCGCAGATACGCAGTATTTT
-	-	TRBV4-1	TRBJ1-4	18	CASSQGVLGARGNEKLFF	TGCGCCAGCAGCCAAGGGGTACTAGGGGCGCGGGGTAATGAAAAACTGTTTTTT
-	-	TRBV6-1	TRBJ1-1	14	CASSPPPGMAEAFF	TGTGCCAGCAGTCCACCCCCGGGGATGGCTGAAGCTTTCTTT
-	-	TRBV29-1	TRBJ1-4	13	CSIYISTNEKLFF	TGCAGCATTTACATTTCAACTAATGAAAAACTGTTTTTT
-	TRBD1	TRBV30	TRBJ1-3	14	CAWIGTGLGNTIYF	TGTGCCTGGATTGGGACAGGGCTTGGAAACACCATATATTTT
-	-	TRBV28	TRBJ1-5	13	CASSTGLTQPQHF	TGTGCCAGCAGCACAGGGTTAACTCAGCCCCAGCATTTT
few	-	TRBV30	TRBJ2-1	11	CAWQVGDEQFF	TGTGCCTGGCAGGTAGGCGATGAGCAGTTCTTC
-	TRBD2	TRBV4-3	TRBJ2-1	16	CASSRVLAGGDNEQFF	TGCGCCAGCAGCCGCGTGCTAGCGGGAGGGGACAATGAGCAGTTCTTC
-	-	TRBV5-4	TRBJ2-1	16	CASSGRAVLRSHEQFF	TGTGCCAGCAGCGGCAGGGCGGTTCTCCGCTCCCATGAGCAGTTCTTC
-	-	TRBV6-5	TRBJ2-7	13	CASSLSGSYEQYF	TGTGCCAGCAGTTTGTCAGGGTCCTACGAGCAGTACTTC
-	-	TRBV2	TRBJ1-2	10	CASSYTGPTF	TGTGCCAGCAGTTATACAGGTCCTACCTTC
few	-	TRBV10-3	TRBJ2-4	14	CAISESRLPFVQYF	TGTGCCATCAGTGAGTCGCGCCTCCCTTTCGTTCAGTACTTC
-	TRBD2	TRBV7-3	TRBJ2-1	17	CASSTRLAGGPRNEQFF	TGTGCCAGCAGCACCAGACTAGCGGGAGGGCCTCGGAATGAGCAGTTCTTC
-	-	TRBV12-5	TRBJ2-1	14	CASGLGQGLDEQFF	TGTGCTAGTGGTTTGGGTCAGGGGCTAGATGAGCAGTTCTTC
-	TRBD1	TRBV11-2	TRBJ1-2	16	CASSAIRDRVSYGYTF	TGTGCCAGCAGCGCCATACGGGACAGGGTCTCCTATGGCTACACCTTC
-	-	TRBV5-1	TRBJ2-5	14	CASSFLDRVKTQYF	TGCGCCAGCAGCTTTCTAGACCGTGTGAAGACCCAGTACTTC
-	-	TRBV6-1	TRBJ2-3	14	CASIRNVNADTQYF	TGTGCCAGCATCAGAAACGTAAACGCAGATACGCAGTATTTT
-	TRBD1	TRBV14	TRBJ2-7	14	CASSQVTGYDEQYF	TGTGCCAGCAGCCAAGTGACAGGGTACGACGAGCAGTACTTC